The next 11 T cell receptor beta chains were all read from a single sample in a study of OX40 agonist ivuxolimab in advanced cancers. The library was obtained by the immunoSEQ multiplex PCR assay. Here the immuneACCESS table is served through TCRdb, limited to in-frame sequences with V and J called. Missing clones are a known gap in these copies; in checked studies unresolved V genes cover under half, and the rest lacks a known reason. This sample has over 80,000 clones in its table, and more than 70% of those were observed once. The top ten constitute approximately 4% of the sample. The sequencing used CD4+ or CD8+ T cells sorted from blood, collected in a trial of the OX40 agonist ivuxolimab. These receptor sequences come from an adult with an advanced solid tumor such as melanoma, head and neck, liver or kidney cancer.

The rearrangement links TRBV25-1 to TRBJ2-2; TRBD1 matches at 8 bases. CDR1 MGHDK and CDR2 SYGVNS come from the germline V gene. The V gene end was trimmed by 4 bases and the J gene end by 3 bases; junction bases not matched to a gene: 4. The CDR3 extends over 15 amino acids. Here the CDR3 DNA reads TGTGCCAGCAGTGGGGCAGGGGGCTACACCGGGGAGCTGTTTTTT. Its protein product is CASSGAGGYTGELFF.

This chain uses TRBV7-2 with TRBJ2-1; the match to TRBD2 covers 12 bases. The V and J ends lost 1 base and 1 base, in that order; junction bases with no gene match: 5. CDR1 is SGHTA, CDR2 FQGNSA, per germline. This CDR3 region has 18 residues. In DNA form, the CDR3 reads TGTGCCAGCAGCTTAGAACCGGGACTAGCGGGTTCCTACAATGAGCAGTTCTTC. This gives the protein CASSLEPGLAGSYNEQFF.

Concerning this clone itself: Other nucleotide sequences from this sample produce the same CDR3. The chain uses TRBV7-9 and TRBJ1-5; D might be TRBD1 (6 bases). The CDR3 runs to 13 residues. V gave up 6 bases and J gave up 4 bases, with 10 bases separating them. CDR1 and CDR2 from the germline V gene are SEHNR and FQNEAQ (reference sequence). The CDR3 sequence is CASSPTGNQPQHF. CDR3 sequence (DNA): TGTGCCAGCAGTCCTACAGGGAATCAGCCCCAGCATTTT.

The V gene is TRBV5-1, the J gene TRBJ2-1, with 12 bases that match TRBD2. V was clipped by 0 bases and J by 9 bases; unmatched bases: 4. The CDR3 is 15 amino acids. Germline V gene lookup returns CDR1 SGHRS and CDR2 YFSETQ. The CDR3 spells CASSLATSGSGEQFF. In DNA, the CDR3 is TGCGCCAGCAGCTTGGCGACTAGCGGGAGTGGTGAGCAGTTCTTC.

As for this clone: An end of the junction differs from the germline gene, which may be a read error. The gene calls are TRBV7-8 and TRBJ1-1, with no clear D. The CDR3 covers 13 residues. Germline CDR1 is SGHVS and CDR2 is FQNEAQ. In DNA form, the CDR3 reads TGTGCCAGCACCTTACGTCGGAACACTGAAGCTTTCTTT. Protein: CASTLRRNTEAFF.

This clone has a single count. This chain joins TRBV19 and TRBJ2-5; 9 bases match TRBD1. Germline values: CDR1 LNHDA, CDR2 SQIVND (reference sequence). The CDR3 runs 16 residues. The junction had 11 bases not matched to a gene; V was cut back by 3 bases and J by 6 bases. Here the CDR3 reads CASSMLGQGVVKTQYF. CDR3 bases: TGTGCCAGTAGTATGTTGGGACAGGGTGTCGTGAAGACCCAGTACTTC.

The V call is TRBV5-3, the J call TRBJ1-2; the D is unclear. TRBV5-3 is marked as an open reading frame, function uncertain. This CDR3 is 11 amino acids long. V lost 4 bases, J lost 8 bases, and 9 bases lay in between. The CDR3 nucleotides read TGTGCCAGAAGCACCAACGAAGGCTACACCTTC. As protein: CARSTNEGYTF.

This chain connects TRBV19 to TRBJ2-2; 9 nucleotides align to TRBD1. The CDR3 runs to 14 residues. Germline trimming cut 5 bases from V and 6 bases from J; bases unmatched to any gene: 4. From germline, CDR1 is LNHDA and CDR2 SQIVND (reference sequence). The CDR3 spells CASSPTGGSGELFF. The CDR3 region has the DNA TGTGCCAGTAGTCCGACAGGGGGTTCCGGGGAGCTGTTTTTT. Full variable domain (rest looked up from reference TRBV19 and TRBJ2-2): DGGITQSPKYLFRKEGQNVTLSCEQNLNHDAMYWYRQDPGQGLRLIYYSQIVNDFQKGDIAEGYSVSREKKESFPLTVTSAQKNPTAFYLCASSPTGGSGELFFGEGSRLTVL.

The table lists this clone with a count of one. The chain is built from TRBV6-5 and TRBJ1-2; possible D gene TRBD1, 6 bases. Trimming removed 6 bases from V and 1 base from J, with 15 bases in between. The CDR3 extends over 15 amino acids. CDR1 MNHEY and CDR2 SVGAGI come from the germline V gene. Here the CDR3 reads CASRNGGRHNYGYTF. The CDR3 nucleotides are TGTGCCAGCAGGAACGGGGGCCGGCATAACTATGGCTACACCTTC.

V gene TRBV7-6 combines with J gene TRBJ2-1, with 7 bases fitting TRBD2. After removal of 5 bases from V and 8 bases from J, the junction contained 15 bases not matched to a gene. The CDR3 length is 16 residues. CDR1 SGHVS and CDR2 FNYEAQ come from the germline V gene. The DNA of the CDR3 is TGTGCCAGCAGCAAACGACTAGCTGGCGTTGGGGATGAGCAGTTCTTC. This translates into CASSKRLAGVGDEQFF.

This chain links TRBV9 with TRBJ1-1; the D is unclear. This CDR3 comprises 14 residues. Germline values: CDR1 SGDLS, CDR2 YYNGEE. V was clipped by 0 bases and J by 5 bases, with 11 bases between them. The CDR3 loop reads CASSVDFARTEAFF. CDR3 in DNA: TGTGCCAGCAGCGTAGATTTCGCGAGGACTGAAGCTTTCTTT.